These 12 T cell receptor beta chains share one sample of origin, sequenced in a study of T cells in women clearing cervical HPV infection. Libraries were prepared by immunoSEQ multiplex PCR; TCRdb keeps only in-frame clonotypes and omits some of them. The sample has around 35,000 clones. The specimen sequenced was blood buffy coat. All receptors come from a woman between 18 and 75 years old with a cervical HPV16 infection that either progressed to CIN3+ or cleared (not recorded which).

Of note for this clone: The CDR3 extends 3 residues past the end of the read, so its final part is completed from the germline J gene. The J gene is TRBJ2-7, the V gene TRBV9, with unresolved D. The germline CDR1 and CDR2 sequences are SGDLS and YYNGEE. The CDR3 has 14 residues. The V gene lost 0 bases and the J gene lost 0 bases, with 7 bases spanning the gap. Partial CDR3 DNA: TGTGCCAGCAGCGTAGATCTCAGCTCCTACGAG. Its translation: CASSVDLSSYE. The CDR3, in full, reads CASSVDLSSYEQYF.

Here the CDR3 reads CAISGEDRGPSYEQYF. Partial CDR3 DNA: TGTGCCATCAGTGGGGAGGACAGGGGCCCTTCCTACGAG. The rearrangement links TRBV10-3 to TRBJ2-7; 9 bases agree with TRBD1. The read ends 3 residues before the CDR3 terminus; that terminus is restored from the germline J gene. The CDR3 sequence is 16 residues long. The germline V gene encodes CDR1 ENHRY and CDR2 SYGVKD. The trim removed 4 bases at V and 1 base at J, leaving 8 bases unmatched.

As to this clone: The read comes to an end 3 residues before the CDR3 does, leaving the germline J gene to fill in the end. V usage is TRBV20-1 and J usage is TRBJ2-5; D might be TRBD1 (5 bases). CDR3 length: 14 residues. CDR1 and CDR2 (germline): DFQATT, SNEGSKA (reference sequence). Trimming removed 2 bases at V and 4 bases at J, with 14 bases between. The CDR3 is CSARSPGPGETQYF. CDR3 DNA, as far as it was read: TGCAGTGCTAGATCTCCAGGGCCCGGAGAGACC.

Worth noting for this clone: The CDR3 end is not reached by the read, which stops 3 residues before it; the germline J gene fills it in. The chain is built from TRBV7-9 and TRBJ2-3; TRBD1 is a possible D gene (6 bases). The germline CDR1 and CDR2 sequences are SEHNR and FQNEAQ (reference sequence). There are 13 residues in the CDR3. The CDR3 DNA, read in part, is TGTGCCAGCAGCACAGGGTGGGGAGAGACG. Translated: CASSTGWGET. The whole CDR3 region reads CASSTGWGETQYF. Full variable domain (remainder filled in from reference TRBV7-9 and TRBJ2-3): DTGVSQNPRHKITKRGQNVTFRCDPISEHNRLYWYRQTLGQGPEFLTYFQNEAQLEKSRLLSDRFSAERPKGSFSTLEIQRTEQGDSAMYLCASSTGWGETQYFGPGTRLTVL.

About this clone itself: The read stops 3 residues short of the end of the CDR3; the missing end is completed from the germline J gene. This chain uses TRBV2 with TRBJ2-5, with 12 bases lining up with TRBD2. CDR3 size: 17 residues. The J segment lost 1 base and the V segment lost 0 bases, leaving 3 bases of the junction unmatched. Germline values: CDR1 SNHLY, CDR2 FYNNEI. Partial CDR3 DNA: TGTGCCAGCAGTGAAGCTCTAGCGGGAGGGGCCCAAGAGACC. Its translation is CASSEALAGGAQET. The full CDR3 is CASSEALAGGAQETQYF.

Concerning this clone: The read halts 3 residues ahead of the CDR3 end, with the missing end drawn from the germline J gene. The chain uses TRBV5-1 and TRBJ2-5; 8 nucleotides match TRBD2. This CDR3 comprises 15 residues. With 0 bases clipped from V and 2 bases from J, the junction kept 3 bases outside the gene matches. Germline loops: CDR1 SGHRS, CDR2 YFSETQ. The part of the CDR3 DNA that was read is TGCGCCAGCAGCTTGGACGGACTAGCTCAAGAGACC. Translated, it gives CASSLDGLAQET. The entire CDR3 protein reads CASSLDGLAQETQYF.

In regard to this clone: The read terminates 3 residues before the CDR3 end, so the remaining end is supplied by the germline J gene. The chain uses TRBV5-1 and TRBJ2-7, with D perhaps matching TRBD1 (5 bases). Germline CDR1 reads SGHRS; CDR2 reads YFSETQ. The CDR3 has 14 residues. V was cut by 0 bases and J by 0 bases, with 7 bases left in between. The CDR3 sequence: CASSLGQSSYEQYF. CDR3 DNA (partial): TGCGCCAGCAGCTTGGGACAGAGCTCCTACGAG.

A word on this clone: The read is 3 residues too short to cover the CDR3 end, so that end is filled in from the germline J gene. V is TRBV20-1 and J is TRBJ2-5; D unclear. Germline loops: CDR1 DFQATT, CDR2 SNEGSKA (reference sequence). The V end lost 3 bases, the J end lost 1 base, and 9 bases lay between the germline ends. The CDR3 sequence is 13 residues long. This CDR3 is CSASRVTQETQYF. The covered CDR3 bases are TGCAGTGCTAGTAGGGTAACCCAAGAGACC.

This chain's CDR3 is CASRRQENTEAFF. CDR3 DNA (partial): TGTGCCAGCAGGCGACAAGAGAACACTGAA. This chain connects TRBV7-8 to TRBJ1-1; D call uncertain. The CDR3 is cut off 3 residues early in the read; its end comes from the germline J gene. Germline CDR1 SGHVS, CDR2 FQNEAQ. V gave up 6 bases and J gave up 1 base, with 9 bases separating them. The CDR3 has 13 amino acids.

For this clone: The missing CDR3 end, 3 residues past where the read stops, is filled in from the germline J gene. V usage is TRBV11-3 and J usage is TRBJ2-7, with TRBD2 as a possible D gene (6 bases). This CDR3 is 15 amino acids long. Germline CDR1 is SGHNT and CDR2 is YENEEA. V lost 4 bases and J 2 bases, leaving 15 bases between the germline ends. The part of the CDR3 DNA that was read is TGTGCCAGCAGCTCTCGGGGGTCCCGGACCTACGAG. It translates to CASSSRGSRTYE. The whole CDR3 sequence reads CASSSRGSRTYEQYF. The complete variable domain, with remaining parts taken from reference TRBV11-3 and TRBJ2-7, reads EAGVVQSPRYKIIEKKQPVAFWCNPISGHNTLYWYLQNLGQGPELLIRYENEEAVDDSQLPKDRFSAERLKGVDSTLKIQPAELGDSAVYLCASSSRGSRTYEQYFGPGTRLTVT.

CDR3 DNA (partial): TGTGCCAGCAGCTTAGGGACTAGCGGGAACACCGGGGAG. It is translated as CASSLGTSGNTGE. In full, the CDR3 is CASSLGTSGNTGELFF. The V and J genes are TRBV7-6 and TRBJ2-2; 10 bases match TRBD2. The read is 3 residues too short to cover the CDR3 end, so that end is filled in from the germline J gene. V trimming: 1 base; J trimming: 1 base; junction bases outside the gene matches: 0. The CDR3 is 16 residues long. The V gene's germline CDR1 is SGHVS and CDR2 FNYEAQ.

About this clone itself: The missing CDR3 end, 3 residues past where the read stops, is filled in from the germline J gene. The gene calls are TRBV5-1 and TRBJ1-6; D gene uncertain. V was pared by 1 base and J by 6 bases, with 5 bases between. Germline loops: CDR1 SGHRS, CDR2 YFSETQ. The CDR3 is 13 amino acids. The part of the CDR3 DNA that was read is TGCGCCAGCAGCTTGAACGGTAATTCACCC. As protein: CASSLNGNSP. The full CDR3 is CASSLNGNSPLHF.